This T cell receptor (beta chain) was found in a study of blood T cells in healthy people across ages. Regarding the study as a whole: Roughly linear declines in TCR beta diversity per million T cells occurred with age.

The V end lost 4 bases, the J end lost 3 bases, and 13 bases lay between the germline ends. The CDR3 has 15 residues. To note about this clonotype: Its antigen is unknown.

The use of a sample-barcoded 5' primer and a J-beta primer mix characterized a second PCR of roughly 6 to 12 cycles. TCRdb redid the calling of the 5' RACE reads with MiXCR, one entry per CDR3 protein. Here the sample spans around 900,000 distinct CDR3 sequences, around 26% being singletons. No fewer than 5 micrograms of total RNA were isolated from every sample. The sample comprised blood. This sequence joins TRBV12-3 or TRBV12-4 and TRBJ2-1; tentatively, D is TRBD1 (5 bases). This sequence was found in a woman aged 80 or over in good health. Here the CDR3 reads CASSWGGSIYNEQFF. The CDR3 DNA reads TGTGCCAGCAGTTGGGGCGGTTCCATCTACAATGAGCAGTTCTTC.